The 9 T cell receptor beta chains given below trace back to one sample, sequenced in a study of vaccination and CD4 T cells after COVID-19 (dated by TCRdb to the early 2020s). No antigen has been identified for these receptors. The treatment or condition label, as the study defines it: approximately nine-day PBMC culture with coronavirus spike peptide pools or control peptides (ViraFEST assay). Receptors were amplified or captured by PCR. Sequencer: Illumina iSeq 100. TCR sequencing of DNA from cultured CD4+ T cells used the Oncomine TCR Beta short-read assay at the Johns Hopkins FTIC core. The public reads were reanalyzed by TCRdb: fastp trimming at Q25, MiXCR alignment, in-frame beta chains only. All rows with the same CDR3 protein become a single entry with the most common DNA and genes. The sample contains some 17,000 distinct CDR3 sequences, 60% to 75% of them found a single time. Around 10% of the sample belongs to the ten largest clones.

Sample: CD4+ T cells from blood, cultured in vitro. These receptors originate from a human donor who had recovered from COVID-19.

This chain joins TRBV6-1 and TRBJ2-1; no clear D gene. Per germline, CDR1 MNHNS and CDR2 SASEGT. V lost 6 bases to trimming and J lost 3 bases, with 3 bases between them. CDR3 length: 11 residues. This chain's CDR3 is CASSNYNEQFF. In DNA form, the CDR3 reads TGTGCCAGCAGCAACTACAATGAGCAGTTCTTC.

This sequence joins TRBV20-1 and TRBJ1-4, with 9 positions matching TRBD1. This CDR3 has 13 residues. V was pared by 3 bases and J by 8 bases, with 4 bases of the junction left unmatched. CDR1 is DFQATT, CDR2 SNEGSKA, per germline (reference sequence). The CDR3 reads CSASGTGKEKLFF. CDR3 nucleotides: TGCAGTGCTAGTGGGACAGGGAAGGAAAAACTGTTTTTT.

The CDR3 sequence: CASSLAGVTDTQYF. As DNA, the CDR3 is TGTGCCAGCAGTTTAGCGGGAGTGACAGATACGCAGTATTTT. The V call is TRBV12-3 or TRBV12-4, the J call TRBJ2-3, with D possibly matching TRBD2 (5 bases). The length of the CDR3 is 14 residues. Trimming removed 0 bases at V and 3 bases at J, with 7 bases between.

The gene calls are TRBV19 and TRBJ1-2; 7 bases map to TRBD1. V gave up 7 bases and J gave up 4 bases; unmatched junction bases: 9. There are 14 residues in the CDR3. Germline-derived CDR1 and CDR2 are LNHDA and SQIVND (reference sequence). CDR3 nucleotide sequence: TGTGCCAGTAAGGTCGACAGGGAACGCTATGGCTACACCTTC. The encoded protein is CASKVDRERYGYTF. Using reference TRBV19 and TRBJ1-2 for the parts outside the CDR3, the full variable domain is DGGITQSPKYLFRKEGQNVTLSCEQNLNHDAMYWYRQDPGQGLRLIYYSQIVNDFQKGDIAEGYSVSREKKESFPLTVTSAQKNPTAFYLCASKVDRERYGYTFGSGTRLTVV.

The count of this clonotype is one. The chain is built from TRBV6-1 and TRBJ2-7, with 8 bases fitting TRBD1. This CDR3 spans 16 amino acids. Trimming removed 6 bases from V and 4 bases from J; junction bases left unmatched: 14. CDR1 and CDR2 (germline): MNHNS, SASEGT. CDR3 in amino acids: CASRNAGQGLAYEQYF. CDR3 coding DNA: TGTGCCAGCAGGAACGCTGGACAGGGCCTTGCGTACGAGCAGTACTTC.

V is TRBV11-3 and J is TRBJ2-7; D gene unclear. Germline V lookup: CDR1 SGHNT, CDR2 YENEEA. V was pared by 0 bases and J by 6 bases, with 15 bases between. CDR3 length: 15 amino acids. CDR3 protein: CASSLDPRSISEQYF. The CDR3 bases are TGTGCCAGCAGCTTAGATCCGAGGTCGATCTCCGAGCAGTACTTC.

This clonotype came up a few times. The rearrangement links TRBV20-1 to TRBJ2-1; maybe TRBD2 (5 bases). The CDR3 has 14 amino acids. The V gene lost 5 bases and the J gene lost 4 bases, with 15 bases spanning the gap. From germline, CDR1 is DFQATT and CDR2 SNEGSKA (reference sequence). The CDR3 sequence is CSAGRERGYNEQFF. The DNA for the CDR3 is TGCAGTGCTGGCCGGGAACGGGGTTACAATGAGCAGTTCTTC.

In this sample, this clonotype turned up a few times. This chain uses TRBV20-1 with TRBJ1-1; TRBD1 matches 12 bases. Germline CDR1 DFQATT, CDR2 SNEGSKA (reference sequence). This CDR3 is built from 16 residues. With 5 bases clipped from V and 1 base from J, the junction kept 8 bases outside the gene matches. CDR3 nucleotides: TGCAGTGCTGGTCCGGGACAGGGGGCCAGGAACACTGAAGCTTTCTTT. Amino acid sequence: CSAGPGQGARNTEAFF.

The chain recombines TRBV7-8 with TRBJ1-6; no clear D. Germline lookup yields CDR1 SGHVS and CDR2 FQNEAQ. Trimming cost V 2 bases and J 6 bases, with 11 bases left between them. This CDR3 comprises 15 residues. The CDR3 nucleotides are TGTGCCAGCAGCTTATTTGGAGGTTTTAATTCACCCCTCCACTTT. Its protein is CASSLFGGFNSPLHF.